This entry lists 15 T cell receptor beta chains sequenced from one sample in a study of blood T cell repertoires in COVID-19. Sequencing used immunoSEQ multiplex PCR; TCRdb keeps in-frame clones, though not all of them. The table lists about 220,000 clones, approximately 81% of them singletons, with 3% to 4.5% in the top ten. Sequencing input: peripheral blood. Every receptor here comes from a woman older than 75 with acute or convalescent COVID-19.

This clone was found once. This chain uses TRBV11-2 with TRBJ1-5, with 7 bases lining up with TRBD1. The CDR3 totals 13 residues. Trimming took 4 bases from V and 7 from J; bases not matched to a gene: 4. Germline V gene sequence: CDR1 SGHAT, CDR2 FQNNGV. The CDR3 spells CASSSGGLQPQHF. CDR3 bases: TGTGCCAGCAGCTCAGGGGGGCTACAGCCCCAGCATTTT.

The V and J genes are TRBV9 and TRBJ1-1, with 7 bases identical to TRBD1. CDR1 is SGDLS, CDR2 YYNGEE, per germline. This CDR3 spans 14 amino acids. Trimming at V came to 0 bases and at J to 6 bases, leaving 5 bases not matched to a gene. The CDR3 loop reads CASSVEGQKSEAFF. The DNA of the CDR3 is TGTGCCAGCAGCGTAGAGGGACAGAAATCTGAAGCTTTCTTT.

This clone has a handful of counts. The chain couples TRBV5-4 to TRBJ2-3; maybe TRBD2 (6 bases). CDR1 is SGHNT, CDR2 YYREEE, per germline (reference sequence). Trimming removed 4 bases from V and 2 bases from J, with 11 bases in between. CDR3 length: 14 amino acids. Here the CDR3 reads CASSTRDFTDTQYF. DNA of the CDR3: TGTGCCAGCAGCACCCGGGACTTCACAGATACGCAGTATTTT. Looking up the rest from reference TRBV5-4 and TRBJ2-3 gives the full variable domain: ETGVTQSPTHLIKTRGQQVTLRCSSQSGHNTVSWYQQALGQGPQFIFQYYREEENGRGNFPPRFSGLQFPNYSSELNVNALELDDSALYLCASSTRDFTDTQYFGPGTRLTVL.

The V and J genes are TRBV30 and TRBJ1-6; D uncertain. The V gene's germline CDR1 is GTSNPN and CDR2 SVGIG (reference sequence). The CDR3 consists of 14 residues. The germline V and J ends were trimmed by 3 bases and 9 bases, with 15 bases remaining between them. The DNA of the CDR3 is TGTGCCTGGAGCCGGGAGTGGTCCTCTTCACCCCTCCACTTT. Protein product: CAWSREWSSSPLHF.

The chain couples TRBV6-5 to TRBJ1-5, with D tentatively TRBD1 (6 bases). CDR1 and CDR2 from the germline V gene are MNHEY and SVGAGI. CDR3 length equals 15 residues. Trimming took off 5 bases at V and 0 bases at J, with 11 bases between the two ends. This CDR3 is CASSTGQHSNQPQHF. In nucleotides, the CDR3 is TGTGCCAGCAGTACAGGACAGCATAGCAATCAGCCCCAGCATTTT.

The rearrangement links TRBV5-4 to TRBJ1-1; 12 nucleotides match TRBD1. The V gene's germline CDR1 is SGHNT and CDR2 YYREEE (reference sequence). The junction had 15 bases not matched to a gene; V was cut back by 5 bases and J by 13 bases. The CDR3 runs to 15 residues. CDR3 loop: CASRQYSGTGGAGFF. As DNA, the CDR3 is TGTGCCAGCAGACAATACTCAGGGACAGGGGGCGCCGGTTTCTTT.

The genes are TRBV10-3 and TRBJ2-1, with 15 bases aligning to TRBD2. Germline assignment: CDR1 ENHRY and CDR2 SYGVKD. The trim removed 3 bases at V and 6 bases at J, leaving 6 bases unmatched. The CDR3 is 17 amino acids. The CDR3 here is CAISDHGLAGGFNEQFF. The CDR3, as DNA: TGTGCCATCAGTGACCACGGACTAGCGGGGGGGTTCAATGAGCAGTTCTTC.

The chain uses TRBV2 and TRBJ2-7, with TRBD2 identical over 7 bases. Germline V gene lookup returns CDR1 SNHLY and CDR2 FYNNEI. The length of the CDR3 is 17 residues. Trimming took 4 bases from V and 2 from J; bases not matched to a gene: 14. The CDR3 sequence is CASSGGLTTGRTYEQYF. Written as DNA, the CDR3 is TGTGCCAGCAGTGGGGGACTAACCACGGGACGCACCTACGAGCAGTACTTC.

The chain joins TRBV11-3 to TRBJ2-7; perhaps TRBD2 as D (5 bases). The V gene lost 1 base and the J gene lost 5 bases, with 12 bases spanning the gap. Germline V gene data show CDR1 as SGHNT and CDR2 as YENEEA. The CDR3 is 14 amino acids. The CDR3 bases are TGTGCCAGCAGCTTAGGGCTAGCCTTACACGAGCAGTACTTC. Encoded protein: CASSLGLALHEQYF.

A few counts support this clone. The V and J genes are TRBV6-5 and TRBJ2-3; TRBD2 aligns across 9 bases. V gave up 8 bases and J gave up 6 bases; unmatched junction bases: 6. This CDR3 has 13 residues. Germline CDR1 and CDR2: MNHEY and SVGAGI. The CDR3 is CASYLAGTDTQYF. The CDR3 DNA reads TGTGCCAGCTATCTAGCGGGGACTGATACGCAGTATTTT.

This clone has just a few counts. CDR3 protein: CASSLLPGQAPLNEQFF. The CDR3 DNA reads TGTGCCAGCAGCTTGTTACCGGGACAGGCCCCCCTCAATGAGCAGTTCTTC. J is TRBJ2-1 and V is TRBV11-3; 8 bases fit TRBD1. Trimming took 3 bases from V and 6 from J; bases not matched to a gene: 13. The germline V gene has CDR1 SGHNT and CDR2 YENEEA. CDR3 length: 17 residues.

The V gene is TRBV5-4, the J gene TRBJ2-1, with 7 bases that match TRBD1. This CDR3 is built from 15 residues. Per the germline V gene, CDR1 is SGHNT and CDR2 is YYREEE (reference sequence). The ends lost 2 bases at V and 1 base at J; junction bases unmatched: 3. CDR3 nucleotides: TGTGCCAGCAGCTTCGGGACAGAATCCTACAATGAGCAGTTCTTC. Encoded protein: CASSFGTESYNEQFF.

Note on this clone: Other DNA sequences in this specimen translate into the identical CDR3. The chain links TRBV3-1 (or the pseudogene TRBV3-2) to TRBJ1-1; no reliable D call. The CDR3 is made up of 13 amino acids. Germline CDR1 reads LGHDT; CDR2 reads YNNKEL (reference sequence). The V gene lost 4 bases and the J gene lost 0 bases, with 6 bases spanning the gap. The CDR3 protein is CASSPSLNTEAFF. The CDR3 DNA sequence: TGTGCCAGCAGCCCTTCCTTGAACACTGAAGCTTTCTTT.

The chain carries TRBV6-4 and TRBJ2-1; D unresolved. V was clipped by 4 bases and J by 2 bases, with 12 bases between them. Germline V gene sequence: CDR1 MRHNA, CDR2 SNTAGT. This CDR3 region has 15 residues. As DNA, the CDR3 is TGTGCCAGCAGTGCGGGTAGTCCCCCCTACAATGAGCAGTTCTTC. It specifies CASSAGSPPYNEQFF.

This chain links TRBV5-1 with TRBJ1-1; 9 positions agree with TRBD1. Trimming at V came to 2 bases and at J to 7 bases, leaving 9 bases not matched to a gene. CDR3 length: 15 residues. Germline values: CDR1 SGHRS, CDR2 YFSETQ. CDR3 coding DNA: TGCGCCAGCAGCTTAGAAAGCACAGGGGGCGTTGAAGCTTTCTTT. It encodes CASSLESTGGVEAFF.